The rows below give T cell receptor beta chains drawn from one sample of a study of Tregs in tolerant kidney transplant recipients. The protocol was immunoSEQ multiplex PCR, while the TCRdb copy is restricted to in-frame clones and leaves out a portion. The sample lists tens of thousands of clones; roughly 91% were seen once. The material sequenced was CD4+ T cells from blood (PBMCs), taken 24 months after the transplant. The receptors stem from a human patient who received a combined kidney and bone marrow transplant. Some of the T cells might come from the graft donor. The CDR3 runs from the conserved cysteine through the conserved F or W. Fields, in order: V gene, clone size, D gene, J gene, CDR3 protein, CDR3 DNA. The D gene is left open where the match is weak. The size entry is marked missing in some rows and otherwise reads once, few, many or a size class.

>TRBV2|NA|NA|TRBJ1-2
CASSDRVYTF
TGTGCCAGCAGTGATAGAGTTTACACCTTC
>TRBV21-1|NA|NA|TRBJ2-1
CASSKEVGDSIPFNEQFF
TGTGCCAGCAGCAAAGAGGTGGGAGATTCGATCCCGTTCAATGAGCAGTTCTTC
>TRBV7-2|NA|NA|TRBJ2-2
CASSLSVGLNTGELFF
TGTGCCAGCAGCTTATCGGTAGGACTAAACACCGGGGAGCTGTTTTTT
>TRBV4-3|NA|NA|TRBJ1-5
CASSATGNQPQHF
TGCGCCAGCAGCGCGACAGGTAATCAGCCCCAGCATTTT
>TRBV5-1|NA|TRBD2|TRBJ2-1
CASSLGLAGVAEQFF
TGCGCCAGCAGCTTGGGACTAGCGGGAGTGGCTGAGCAGTTCTTC
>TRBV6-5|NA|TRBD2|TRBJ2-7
CASSGRLALREQYF
TGTGCCAGCAGTGGGAGACTAGCTCTGAGGGAGCAGTACTTC
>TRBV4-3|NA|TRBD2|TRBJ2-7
CASSQDSWTSGYEQYF
TGCGCCAGCAGCCAAGATTCTTGGACTAGCGGCTACGAGCAGTACTTC
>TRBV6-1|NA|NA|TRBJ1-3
CASSWGHSGNTIYF
TGTGCCAGCAGTTGGGGCCACTCTGGAAACACCATATATTTT
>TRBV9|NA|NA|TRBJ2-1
CASSVYPRSSYNEQFF
TGTGCCAGCAGCGTATATCCTCGTAGCTCCTACAATGAGCAGTTCTTC
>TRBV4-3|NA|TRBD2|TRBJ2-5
CASLRLAVNQETQYF
TGCGCCAGCCTACGACTAGCGGTAAACCAAGAGACCCAGTACTTC
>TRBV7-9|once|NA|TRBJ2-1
CASSPTGYNEQFF
TGTGCCAGCAGCCCAACAGGTTACAATGAGCAGTTCTTC
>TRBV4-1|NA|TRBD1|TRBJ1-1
CASSQDGRDRGRGGNTEAFF
TGCGCCAGCAGCCAAGATGGCCGGGACAGGGGGCGCGGGGGGAACACTGAAGCTTTCTTT
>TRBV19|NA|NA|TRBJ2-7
CASSIDLAGYSYEQYF
TGTGCCAGTAGTATAGATCTGGCGGGTTACTCCTACGAGCAGTACTTC
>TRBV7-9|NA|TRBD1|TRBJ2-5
CASSFISGGDETQYF
TGTGCCAGCAGCTTCATCTCAGGGGGCGATGAGACCCAGTACTTC
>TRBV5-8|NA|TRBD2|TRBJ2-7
CASSLVSSGYYEQYF
TGTGCCAGCAGCTTGGTGTCTAGCGGATACTACGAGCAGTACTTC
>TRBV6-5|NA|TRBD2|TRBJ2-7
CASRLAGAYEQYF
TGTGCCAGCAGGCTAGCGGGAGCCTACGAGCAGTACTTC
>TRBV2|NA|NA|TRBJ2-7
CASRAGGAPYEQYF
TGTGCCAGCAGGGCCGGCGGGGCACCCTACGAGCAGTACTTC
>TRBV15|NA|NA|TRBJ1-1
CATSRNTEAFF
TGTGCCACCAGCAGGAACACCGAAGCTTTCTTT
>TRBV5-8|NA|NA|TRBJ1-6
CASSLGKSPLHF
TGTGCCAGCAGCTTGGGTAAATCACCCCTCCACTTT
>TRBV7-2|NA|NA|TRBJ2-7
CASSLVSQGSYEQYF
TGTGCCAGCAGCTTAGTTTCGCAGGGGTCCTACGAGCAGTACTTC
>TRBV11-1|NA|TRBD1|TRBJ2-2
CASSLSRDRARRYTGELFF
TGTGCCAGCAGCTTGTCCCGGGACAGGGCCCGGCGATACACCGGGGAGCTGTTTTTT